This T cell receptor beta chain was captured in a study of OX40 agonist ivuxolimab in advanced cancers. Describing the broader study: Ivuxolimab, which targeted the costimulatory receptor OX40 (CD134), was an agonistic, fully human IgG2 monoclonal antibody. Of the 50 to 55 dose-escalation patients, hepatocellular carcinoma was present in roughly 19, melanoma in roughly 15, renal cell carcinoma in 9 and head and neck cancer in 9. Partial responses occurred in three dose-escalation patients, of whom one had hepatocellular carcinoma and two had cutaneous melanoma. Intravenous ivuxolimab was administered to patients every 2 weeks at six dose levels: 0.01, 0.1, 0.3, 1.5, 3 and 10 mg/kg. Prior anti-PD-1, anti-PD-L1 or anti-CTLA-4 therapy was permitted, and checkpoint inhibitors had been received by about 44% of dose-escalation patients. In the dose-escalation cohort, 75% to 85% of patients were male, and the mean age was roughly 60 years with a range of about 23 to 79. The monotherapy dose-escalation portion (N ≈ 55 patients) of the phase I ivuxolimab trial is reported in the paper. The point of sequencing TCRbeta in the periphery was to test whether ivuxolimab changed TCR sequence diversity and drove clonal T-cell expansion.

To sequence the TCRbeta CDR3 region, genomic DNA was isolated from the sorted cells. The immunoSEQ Assay was used to sequence the TCRbeta CDR3 regions. In its TCRdb copy, this immuneACCESS table keeps in-frame sequences only and misses some clones. Where compared with another copy, unresolved V genes explain less than half of these, and the others have no known cause. This sample is represented by almost 85,000 clones; 94% of them were singletons. More than 9.5% of the sample is taken by the ten largest. CDR1 and CDR2 are drawn from the germline V gene: SNHLY, FYNNEI. Trimming removed 6 bases from V and 12 bases from J, leaving 14 bases between the germline ends. The CDR3 sequence holds 11 residues, the cysteine and phenylalanine included. Only CDR3 DNA is held: 33 bases, read in frame from base 1. A word on this clone: It lacks a known antigen. The record has no base qualities; no much larger clone is one base away.

The trial excluded patients who had a history of autoimmune disease or who were on systemic immunosuppression. Peripheral blood for TCR sequencing was drawn from every dose cohort at baseline, at cycle 4 day 1 and at cycle 7 day 1. The samples were taken from a phase I, first-in-human, multicenter, open-label dose-escalation trial of ivuxolimab. Adults with locally advanced or metastatic melanoma, renal cell, hepatocellular, or head and neck squamous cell carcinoma were enrolled in the trial. Before TCR sequencing, CD4+ and CD8+ T cells were separately sorted from peripheral blood. Points the paper makes about the study in general: In partial responders in the 0.1-3.0 mg/kg groups, normalized peripheral clonal expansion was found to be among the lowest, especially among CD8+ T cells. At doses of 0.1 to 3.0 mg/kg, clonal expansion of both CD4+ and CD8+ T cells in blood was seen between baseline and week 6. On average, CD8+ T cells showed more expanded clones than CD4+ T cells after ivuxolimab. The antigen specificity of the peripheral T cells that underwent clonal expansion was not determined. Low levels of normalized T-cell clonal expansion were also seen in some patients who did not respond.

The specimen comprised CD4+ or CD8+ T cells sorted from blood, sampled in a trial of the OX40 agonist ivuxolimab. The receptor comes from an adult with an advanced solid tumor such as melanoma, head and neck, liver or kidney cancer. This receptor chain uses TRBV2 and TRBJ2-5, with TRBD1 perhaps the D gene, on 6 matching bases. The nucleotide sequence reads TGTGCCAGCAGCCCTACTAGGGACAAGTACTTC. Its product reads: CASSPTRDKYF.